These T cell receptor beta chains were read from a single sample in a study of blood T cell repertoires in COVID-19. Profiling relied on immunoSEQ multiplex PCR, and the TCRdb table lists in-frame clones only, not all of them. Of 150,000 to 200,000 clones listed, around 85% are singletons. Material for sequencing was peripheral blood. Source of these receptors: a man aged 50 or older who had recovered from COVID-19. CDR3s include the opening cysteine and the closing phenylalanine or tryptophan. D genes are given only for firm matches. Not all rows give a size; the values are once, few, many and, for expanded clones, a class.

v_call,j_call,clone_size,d_call,cdr3_aa,cdr3_nt
TRBV4-1,TRBJ1-5,NA,NA,CASSRSTGENQPQHF,TGCGCCAGCAGCCGATCTACCGGGGAAAATCAGCCCCAGCATTTT
TRBV28,TRBJ2-7,NA,TRBD2,CASSRPASGSFPYEQYF,TGTGCCAGCAGTCGGCCCGCTAGCGGGAGTTTTCCCTACGAGCAGTACTTC
TRBV2,TRBJ1-1,NA,NA,CASSERGYTEAFF,TGTGCCAGCAGTGAACGGGGGTACACTGAAGCTTTCTTT
TRBV2,TRBJ2-1,NA,TRBD1,CASSGVVGTGGDEQFF,TGTGCCAGCAGTGGGGTCGTGGGGACAGGGGGCGATGAGCAGTTCTTC
TRBV6-5,TRBJ2-7,NA,TRBD1,CASKWTGDPYEQYF,TGTGCCAGCAAGTGGACAGGGGATCCCTACGAGCAGTACTTC
TRBV13,TRBJ2-7,NA,NA,CASSLFGALVYEQYF,TGTGCCAGCAGCTTATTTGGGGCCCTGGTGTACGAGCAGTACTTC
TRBV18,TRBJ2-3,NA,NA,CASSHYRDTSTDTQYF,TGTGCCAGCTCACACTACCGGGACACAAGCACAGATACGCAGTATTTT
TRBV30,TRBJ1-2,NA,NA,CAWSSGSGGYGYTF,TGTGCCTGGAGCTCAGGGAGTGGGGGGTATGGCTACACCTTC
TRBV7-9,TRBJ2-2,few,TRBD2,CASSQLAGGPSNVPGELFF,TGTGCCAGCAGCCAACTAGCGGGAGGGCCCTCTAACGTTCCCGGGGAGCTGTTTTTT
TRBV30,TRBJ2-7,NA,NA,CAWSVVRGDEQYF,TGTGCCTGGAGTGTCGTCAGGGGCGACGAGCAGTACTTC
TRBV7-2,TRBJ2-1,once,TRBD2,CASSSQGGTSGSTQFF,TGTGCCAGCAGCTCCCAAGGCGGGACTAGCGGGAGTACGCAGTTCTTC
TRBV28,TRBJ1-3,once,NA,CASTTGNTIYF,TGTGCCAGCACAACTGGAAACACCATATATTTT
TRBV15,TRBJ1-2,NA,TRBD1,CATSRPQGAVVNYGYTF,TGTGCCACCAGCAGACCACAGGGGGCTGTTGTTAACTATGGCTACACCTTC
TRBV9,TRBJ1-5,NA,NA,CASSVDPGLQPQHF,TGTGCCAGCAGCGTAGACCCAGGACTTCAGCCCCAGCATTTT
TRBV6-5,TRBJ1-5,NA,NA,CATSQGSPNQPQHF,TGTGCCACCAGCCAGGGATCACCTAATCAGCCCCAGCATTTT
TRBV6-5,TRBJ1-6,NA,TRBD1,CASRKLGQGNSPLHF,TGTGCCAGCAGGAAGCTGGGACAGGGTAATTCACCCCTCCACTTT
TRBV3-1/TRBV3-2,TRBJ2-1,NA,NA,CASSQDMTRRLIF,TGTGCCAGCAGCCAAGATATGACCCGGAGATTGATCTTC
TRBV4-2,TRBJ1-1,NA,TRBD1,CASSQGTGSTEAFF,TGTGCCAGCAGCCAAGGGACAGGGAGCACTGAAGCTTTCTTT
TRBV4-1,TRBJ2-5,NA,TRBD2,CASSRLGLAGRAHIQETQYF,TGCGCCAGCAGCCGTCTGGGACTAGCGGGGAGAGCGCACATTCAAGAGACCCAGTACTTC
TRBV7-8,TRBJ2-3,NA,NA,CASSFEWQGRTDTQYF,TGTGCCAGCAGCTTCGAGTGGCAGGGTCGCACAGATACGCAGTATTTT
TRBV12-3/TRBV12-4,TRBJ1-2,NA,NA,CASSFEDYGYTF,TGTGCCAGCAGTTTCGAGGACTATGGCTACACCTTC
TRBV19,TRBJ2-5,NA,TRBD1,CASSDGTGTGVHETQYF,TGTGCCAGTAGTGACGGAACCGGGACAGGGGTCCACGAGACCCAGTACTTC
TRBV30,TRBJ2-1,few,TRBD2,CAWSVGTSGSLNEQFF,TGTGCCTGGAGTGTAGGGACTAGCGGGAGTCTCAATGAGCAGTTCTTC
TRBV7-9,TRBJ1-1,NA,NA,CASSSMTGNTEAFF,TGTGCCAGCAGCTCCATGACAGGGAACACTGAAGCTTTCTTT
TRBV24-1,TRBJ2-1,NA,NA,CATSDLGLEVGEQFF,TGTGCCACCAGTGATTTAGGCCTAGAGGTCGGTGAGCAGTTCTTC
TRBV23-1,TRBJ1-4,NA,TRBD1,CASSQMTGPRATTNEKLFF,TGCGCCAGCAGTCAAATGACAGGGCCCCGCGCGACAACTAATGAAAAACTGTTTTTT
TRBV7-9,TRBJ2-3,few,TRBD2,CASSSGTSGNTDTQYF,TGTGCCAGCAGCTCCGGGACTAGCGGGAACACAGATACGCAGTATTTT
TRBV3-1/TRBV3-2,TRBJ1-3,NA,TRBD1,CASSQRTGSGNTIYF,TGTGCCAGCAGCCAACGGACAGGCTCTGGAAACACCATATATTTT
TRBV28,TRBJ2-7,few,TRBD1,CASSRPTGKNYEQYF,TGTGCCAGCAGTAGACCGACAGGGAAGAACTACGAGCAGTACTTC
TRBV19,TRBJ2-2,NA,TRBD1,CATSLGTGGNTGELFF,TGTGCCACGAGTCTCGGGACAGGCGGAAACACCGGGGAGCTGTTTTTT
TRBV7-2,TRBJ2-1,NA,NA,CASSSIWSSYNEQFF,TGTGCCAGCAGTTCTATATGGAGCTCCTACAATGAGCAGTTCTTC
TRBV7-9,TRBJ2-7,NA,TRBD2,CASSPLAGGPGEQYF,TGTGCCAGCAGCCCCCTAGCGGGAGGGCCGGGGGAGCAGTACTTC
TRBV6-5,TRBJ2-2,NA,TRBD1,CASRLDRAGELFF,TGTGCCAGCAGGCTCGACAGGGCTGGGGAGCTGTTTTTT
TRBV20-1,TRBJ2-1,few,NA,CSVLAAMKQFF,TGCAGTGTGTTAGCGGCAATGAAGCAGTTCTTC
TRBV27,TRBJ2-7,NA,NA,CASSLTGRYEQYF,TGTGCCAGCAGTTTGACAGGCCGATACGAGCAGTACTTC
TRBV6-5,TRBJ1-1,few,TRBD1,CASSLRGLSAEAFF,TGTGCCAGCAGCCTCAGGGGGCTGAGCGCTGAAGCTTTCTTT
TRBV27,TRBJ2-2,few,NA,CASSLFPGLNTGELFF,TGTGCCAGCAGTTTATTCCCTGGACTTAACACCGGGGAGCTGTTTTTT
TRBV28,TRBJ1-2,few,NA,CASSFIPPDNGYTF,TGTGCCAGCAGTTTCATTCCCCCCGACAATGGCTACACCTTC
TRBV27,TRBJ2-7,NA,TRBD1,CASSPTGAYEQYF,TGTGCCAGCAGTCCTACAGGGGCGTACGAGCAGTACTTC
TRBV15,TRBJ1-3,NA,NA,CATSRDLGETGNTIYF,TGTGCCACCAGCAGAGATCTCGGGGAAACTGGAAACACCATATATTTT
TRBV28,TRBJ1-6,NA,TRBD1,CASRLGQLNSPLHF,TGTGCCAGCCGTTTGGGACAGTTAAATTCACCCCTCCACTTT
TRBV25-1,TRBJ2-2,NA,NA,CASIQSGSTGELFF,TGTGCCAGCATCCAGAGCGGGTCCACCGGGGAGCTGTTTTTT
TRBV10-3,TRBJ2-6,NA,NA,CAISPSAPQGSGEGANVLTF,TGTGCCATCAGTCCATCGGCCCCCCAGGGCTCTGGAGAGGGGGCCAACGTCCTGACTTTC
TRBV24-1,TRBJ1-5,NA,TRBD1,CATSDSNRGGNQPQHF,TGTGCCACCAGTGATTCAAACAGGGGGGGGAATCAGCCCCAGCATTTT
TRBV12-3/TRBV12-4,TRBJ2-7,NA,NA,CASSPHSYEQYF,TGTGCCAGCAGCCCTCACAGCTACGAGCAGTACTTC
TRBV4-3,TRBJ2-7,NA,TRBD2,CASSHERTSGRYQPYEQYF,TGCGCCAGCAGCCATGAGAGGACTAGCGGGAGGTATCAGCCCTACGAGCAGTACTTC
TRBV4-1,TRBJ2-1,many,TRBD2,CASSQGLADYYNEQFF,TGCGCCAGCAGCCAAGGACTAGCGGATTACTACAATGAGCAGTTCTTC
TRBV10-2,TRBJ2-7,NA,NA,CASSEAMTSEQYF,TGCGCCAGCAGTGAGGCGATGACTTCCGAGCAGTACTTC
TRBV18,TRBJ1-5,NA,NA,CASSRFGGGSQPQHF,TGTGCCAGCTCACGTTTTGGGGGAGGAAGTCAGCCCCAGCATTTT
TRBV29-1,TRBJ2-5,few,TRBD1,CSVSARTGSETQYF,TGCAGCGTCTCGGCCCGGACAGGGTCAGAGACCCAGTACTTC
TRBV28,TRBJ2-4,many,NA,CASSLPGENIQYF,TGTGCCAGCAGTTTGCCCGGGGAAAACATTCAGTACTTC
TRBV5-1,TRBJ2-2,NA,TRBD2,CASSLETSGRGGELFF,TGCGCCAGCAGCTTGGAAACTAGCGGGAGAGGCGGGGAGCTGTTTTTT
TRBV7-2,TRBJ1-6,NA,NA,CASSLGGGSLNSPLHF,TGTGCCAGCAGCTTAGGAGGCGGGAGTCTCAATTCACCCCTCCACTTT
TRBV6-5,TRBJ1-5,NA,TRBD1,CASSQGGQPQHF,TGTGCCAGCAGTCAGGGGGGACAGCCCCAGCATTTT
TRBV6-5,TRBJ1-1,NA,NA,CASSYSVGVRRTEAFF,TGTGCCAGCAGTTACTCGGTCGGTGTGAGGAGGACTGAAGCTTTCTTT
TRBV27,TRBJ1-2,NA,NA,CASSPGDRYGYTF,TGTGCCAGCAGTCCCGGGGATCGCTATGGCTACACCTTC
TRBV9,TRBJ2-1,once,NA,CASSILASNEQFF,TGTGCCAGCAGCATACTAGCTTCAAATGAGCAGTTCTTC
TRBV6-6,TRBJ1-1,once,NA,CAIARDTKMNTEAFF,TGTGCCATAGCCAGGGATACTAAAATGAACACTGAAGCTTTCTTT
TRBV9,TRBJ2-3,NA,TRBD2,CASSVTSVDTQYF,TGTGCCAGCAGCGTTACTAGCGTAGATACGCAGTATTTT
TRBV9,TRBJ2-3,NA,NA,CASSVEQAVTDTQYF,TGTGCCAGCAGCGTAGAGCAGGCAGTAACAGATACGCAGTATTTT